This TCR beta chain was captured by sequencing in a study of T cells after yellow fever vaccination. This clonotype showed up just a few times. Its antigen is not identified. Germline V gene lookup returns CDR1 SNHLY and CDR2 FYNNEI. CDR3 length: 13 residues. V lost 3 bases to trimming and J lost 9 bases, with 12 bases between them. Study-wide results and caveats: Among all clonotypes, a small share was observed in both CD4 and CD8 compartments. The presence of abundant clonotypes contaminating from the bulk population was possible in FACS-sorted repertoires. At approximately 95% for CD4 and approximately 89% for CD8, most primary-vaccination clones showed up again after the booster.

They built TCR cDNA with 5'RACE template switching, a step that put in a universal primer site and UMIs. TCRdb independently ran MiXCR on the 5' RACE reads; one entry per CDR3 protein. Of some 200,000 distinct CDR3 sequences in the sample, approximately 9.9% were seen once. The TCR comes from a man aged 18 to 35 who received the YFV17D yellow fever vaccine. The sample in question was CD8+ T cells sorted from PBMCs, obtained 15 days after the yellow fever booster vaccination. V usage is TRBV2 and J usage is TRBJ1-5; D might be TRBD1 (5 bases). The CDR3 DNA sequence: TGTGCCAGCAGTGAGGCAGGGAGGGCGCCCCAGCATTTT. This encodes CASSEAGRAPQHF.